The rows below give T cell receptor beta chains drawn from one sample of a study of T-cell memory formation after mild COVID-19. TCRdb re-called the 5' RACE reads with MiXCR, one entry per CDR3 protein. Among 250,000 to 300,000 distinct CDR3 sequences listed, about 16% were seen once. The sample comprised PBMCs or a T cell subset sorted from them (not recorded which). The receptors shown here come from a man between 18 and 35 years old who had mild COVID-19 (a few samples of this study predate the infection). Cell type and time point are not known. Each CDR3 is given with its conserved first and last residue. A D gene is named only where the DNA matches it firmly. For some rows the clone size is stated as once, few or many, or as a class when expanded; others skip it.

v_call	clone_size	j_call	d_call	cdr3_nt	cdr3_aa
TRBV3-1	.	TRBJ1-1	TRBD1	TGTGCCAGCAGCCAAGGTTTGACAGGGACCACTGAAGCTTTCTTT	CASSQGLTGTTEAFF
TRBV4-3	.	TRBJ2-5	.	TGCGCCAGCAGCCCCACCGGAACAGTGCGAGAGACCCAGTACTTC	CASSPTGTVRETQYF
TRBV3-1	few	TRBJ2-5	TRBD1	TGTGCCAGCAGCCAGACAGGGGAGACCCAGTACTTC	CASSQTGETQYF
TRBV7-9	.	TRBJ1-2	TRBD1	TGTGCCAGCAGCTTGGCCAGGACAGGGGGCGCGGGGTATGGCTACACCTTC	CASSLARTGGAGYGYTF
TRBV9	few	TRBJ2-3	.	TGTGCCAGCAGTCCTACCTCGGGGACAGATACGCAGTATTTT	CASSPTSGTDTQYF
TRBV27	.	TRBJ1-5	TRBD1	TGTGCCAGCAGTTTGACAGGGGTAGGGACTCAGCCCCAGCATTTT	CASSLTGVGTQPQHF
TRBV18	.	TRBJ2-3	TRBD1	TGTGCCAGCTCACCATCGGGACAGGGTCTGACAGATACGCAGTATTTT	CASSPSGQGLTDTQYF
TRBV11-2	.	TRBJ2-1	TRBD2	TGTGCCAGCAGCTTCGGGACTAGCGGGGGGGCCCATGAGCAGTTCTTC	CASSFGTSGGAHEQFF
TRBV29-1	.	TRBJ1-1	.	TGCAGCGCCCGGGGTGGACAGATATCTAACACTGAAGCTTTCTTT	CSARGGQISNTEAFF
TRBV21-1	.	TRBJ2-1	.	TGTGCCAGCAGCAAAGCGAGCGGGGAAGAGAATGAGCAGTTCTTC	CASSKASGEENEQFF
TRBV4-3	.	TRBJ2-3	.	TGCGCCAGCAGCCAGGACGACCTAAGTGGGGATACGCAGTATTTT	CASSQDDLSGDTQYF
TRBV7-2	.	TRBJ2-1	TRBD2	TGTGCCAGCAGCTTCGGACTAGGGAATGAGCAGTTCTTC	CASSFGLGNEQFF
TRBV18	few	TRBJ1-5	.	TGTGCCAGCTCACTCCAGATGTGGGGGCGGGGGAGCAATCAGCCCCAGCATTTT	CASSLQMWGRGSNQPQHF
TRBV5-1	.	TRBJ2-2	TRBD1	TGCGCCAGCACGCCAGGGGGGAACACCGGGGAGCTGTTTTTT	CASTPGGNTGELFF
TRBV7-2	.	TRBJ2-3	TRBD1	TGTGCCAGCAGCTTAAGGGGGCGAGGAGATACGCAGTATTTT	CASSLRGRGDTQYF
TRBV5-1	.	TRBJ1-2	.	TGCGCCAGCAGCTTGATGGACGAAAGCTATGGCTACACCTTC	CASSLMDESYGYTF
TRBV5-4	few	TRBJ2-3	.	TGTGCCAGCAGCTCGTCCCAGGGCAGTTCGGATACGCAGTATTTT	CASSSSQGSSDTQYF
TRBV7-9	.	TRBJ2-3	.	TGTGCCAGCAGGGTACAGAGCACTAGCACAGATACGCAGTATTTT	CASRVQSTSTDTQYF
TRBV6-5	.	TRBJ1-2	.	TGTGCCAGCAGTTACTCTTTTGGCGACAGGCGCTCGGGCTACACCTTC	CASSYSFGDRRSGYTF
TRBV4-3	.	TRBJ2-1	.	TGCGCCAGCAGCCAAGATTACGTTTGGGTCGGGGGCACCTACAATGAGCAGTTCTTC	CASSQDYVWVGGTYNEQFF
TRBV7-6	.	TRBJ1-5	TRBD1	TGTGCCAGCAGCTTAGACGACAGGGCGAATCAGCCCCAGCATTTT	CASSLDDRANQPQHF
TRBV4-3	.	TRBJ2-2	.	TGCGCCAGCAGCCAAGAAGGCGGGGAGCTGTTTTTT	CASSQEGGELFF
TRBV4-3	.	TRBJ1-6	TRBD1	TGCGCCAGCAGCCCCCGAGACAGGGGCAATTCACCCCTCCACTTT	CASSPRDRGNSPLHF
TRBV10-3	.	TRBJ1-1	.	TGTGCCATCAGTGAGTTCGACAGATCCACTGAAGCTTTCTTT	CAISEFDRSTEAFF
TRBV20-1	.	TRBJ2-7	TRBD2	TGCAGTGCTATCCCCGGGGGGGGCTCCTACGAGCAGTACTTC	CSAIPGGGSYEQYF